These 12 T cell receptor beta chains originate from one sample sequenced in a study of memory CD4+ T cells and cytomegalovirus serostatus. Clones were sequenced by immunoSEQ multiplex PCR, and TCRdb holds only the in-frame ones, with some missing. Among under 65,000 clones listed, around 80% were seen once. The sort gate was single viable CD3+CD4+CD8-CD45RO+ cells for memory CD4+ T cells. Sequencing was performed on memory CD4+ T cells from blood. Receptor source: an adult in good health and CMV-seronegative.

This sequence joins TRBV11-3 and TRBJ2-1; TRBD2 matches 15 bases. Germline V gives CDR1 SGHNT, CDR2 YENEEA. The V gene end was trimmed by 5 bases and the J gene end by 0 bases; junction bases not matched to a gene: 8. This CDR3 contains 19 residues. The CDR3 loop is CASSPGTSGRPSSYNEQFF. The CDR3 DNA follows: TGTGCCAGCAGCCCAGGGACTAGCGGGAGGCCCAGCTCCTACAATGAGCAGTTCTTC.

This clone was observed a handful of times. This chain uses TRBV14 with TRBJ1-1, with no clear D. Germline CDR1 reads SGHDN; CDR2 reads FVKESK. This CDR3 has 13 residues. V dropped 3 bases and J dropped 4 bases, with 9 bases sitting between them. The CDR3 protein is CASSHRVGTEAFF. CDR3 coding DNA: TGTGCCAGCAGCCATAGGGTGGGCACTGAAGCTTTCTTT.

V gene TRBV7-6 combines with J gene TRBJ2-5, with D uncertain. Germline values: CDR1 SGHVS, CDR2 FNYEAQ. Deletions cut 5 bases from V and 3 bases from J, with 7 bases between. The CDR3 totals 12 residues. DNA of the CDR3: TGTGCCAGCAGCCACCCCAAAGAGACCCAGTACTTC. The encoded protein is CASSHPKETQYF.

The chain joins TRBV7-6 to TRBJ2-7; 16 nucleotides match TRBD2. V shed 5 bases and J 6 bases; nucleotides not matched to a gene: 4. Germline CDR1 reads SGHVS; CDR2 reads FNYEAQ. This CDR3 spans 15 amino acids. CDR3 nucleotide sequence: TGTGCCAGCAGCGTGGGACTAGCGGGAGGGTCCGAGCAGTACTTC. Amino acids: CASSVGLAGGSEQYF.

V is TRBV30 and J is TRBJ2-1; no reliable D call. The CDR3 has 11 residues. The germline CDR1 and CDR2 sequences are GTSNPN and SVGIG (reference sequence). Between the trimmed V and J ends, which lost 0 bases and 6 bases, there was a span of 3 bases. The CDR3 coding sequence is TGTGCCTGGAGTGTACGCAATGAGCAGTTCTTC. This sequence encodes CAWSVRNEQFF.

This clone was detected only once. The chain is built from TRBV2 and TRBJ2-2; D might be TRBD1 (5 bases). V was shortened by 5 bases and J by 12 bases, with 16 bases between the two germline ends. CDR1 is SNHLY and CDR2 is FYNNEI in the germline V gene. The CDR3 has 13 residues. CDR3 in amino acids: CASSQSTSGKLFF. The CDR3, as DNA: TGTGCCAGCAGTCAGTCTACGTCAGGGAAGCTGTTTTTT.

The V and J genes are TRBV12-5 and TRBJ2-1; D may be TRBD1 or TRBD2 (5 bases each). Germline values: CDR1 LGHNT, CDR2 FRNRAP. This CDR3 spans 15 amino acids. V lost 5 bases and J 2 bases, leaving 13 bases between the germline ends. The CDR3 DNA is TGTGCTAGTGGTCCCTCCGGGACGCCCTACAATGAGCAGTTCTTC. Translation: CASGPSGTPYNEQFF. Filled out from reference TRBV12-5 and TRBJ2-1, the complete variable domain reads DARVTQTPRHKVTEMGQEVTMRCQPILGHNTVFWYRQTMMQGLELLAYFRNRAPLDDSGMPKDRFSAEMPDATLATLKIQPSEPRDSAVYFCASGPSGTPYNEQFFGPGTRLTVL.

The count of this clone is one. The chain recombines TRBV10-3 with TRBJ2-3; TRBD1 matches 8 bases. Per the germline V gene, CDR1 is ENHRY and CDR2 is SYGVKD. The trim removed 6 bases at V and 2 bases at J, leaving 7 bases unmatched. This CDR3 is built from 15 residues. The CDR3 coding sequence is TGTGCCATCAGGAAACCGGGACAGGTCACAGATACGCAGTATTTT. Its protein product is CAIRKPGQVTDTQYF.

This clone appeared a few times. CDR3 loop: CASRGETRANYGYTF. The CDR3 DNA follows: TGTGCCAGCAGGGGGGAAACAAGGGCTAACTATGGCTACACCTTC. The chain has TRBV28 and TRBJ1-2, with a possible D match to TRBD1 (5 bases). The V gene lost 6 bases and the J gene lost 0 bases, with 14 bases spanning the gap. The CDR3 runs 15 residues. CDR1 and CDR2 (germline): MDHEN, SYDVKM.

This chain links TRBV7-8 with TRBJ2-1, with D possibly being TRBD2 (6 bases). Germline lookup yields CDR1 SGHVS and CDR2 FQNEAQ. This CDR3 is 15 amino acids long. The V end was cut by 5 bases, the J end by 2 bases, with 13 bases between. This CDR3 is CASSHQEGAYNEQFF. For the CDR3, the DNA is TGTGCCAGCAGCCACCAGGAGGGCGCCTACAATGAGCAGTTCTTC.

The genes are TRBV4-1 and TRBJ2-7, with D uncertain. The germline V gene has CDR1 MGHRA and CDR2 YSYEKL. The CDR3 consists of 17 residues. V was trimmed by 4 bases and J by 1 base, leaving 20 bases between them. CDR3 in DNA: TGCGCCAGCAGCCTATATCTTGGCGGAAAGTCATCCTACGAGCAGTACTTC. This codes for CASSLYLGGKSSYEQYF.

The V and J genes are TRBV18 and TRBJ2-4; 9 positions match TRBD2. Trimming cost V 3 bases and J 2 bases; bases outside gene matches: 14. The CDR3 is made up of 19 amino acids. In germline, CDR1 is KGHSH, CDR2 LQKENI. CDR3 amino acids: CASSPPSVNSGRTKNIQYF. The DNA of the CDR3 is TGTGCCAGCTCACCCCCTAGCGTGAACAGCGGGAGGACCAAAAACATTCAGTACTTC.